This entry concerns a single TCR beta chain. Its target is not known. RNA transcripts provided the source from which TCR beta CDR3 regions were amplified. An initial round of RT-PCR targeting the TCR CDR3 relied on the HTBI primer set. TCRdb redid the calling of the multiplex PCR reads with MiXCR, one entry per CDR3 protein. Of fewer than 550,000 distinct CDR3 sequences listed, 15% to 18% were seen once; the top ten hold about 7.7%. Germline V gene data show CDR1 as SGHTA and CDR2 as FQGNSA. This CDR3 is built from 17 residues. V shed 2 bases and J shed 6 bases, with 23 bases lying between them. The data are from a study of T cells in Graves' hyperthyroidism and ophthalmopathy. Study conclusions and caveats: The model forecast ophthalmopathy, anticipating it by a median roughly 6 months before onset.

The specimen was blood. The origin of this receptor is a woman under 30 with Graves' hyperthyroidism. This chain uses TRBV7-2 with TRBJ2-7; no reliable D call. The CDR3 here is CASSLKTSGPWVSEQYF. DNA for the CDR3: TGTGCCAGCAGCTTAAAGACATCCGGCCCCTGGGTCTCCGAGCAGTACTTC.